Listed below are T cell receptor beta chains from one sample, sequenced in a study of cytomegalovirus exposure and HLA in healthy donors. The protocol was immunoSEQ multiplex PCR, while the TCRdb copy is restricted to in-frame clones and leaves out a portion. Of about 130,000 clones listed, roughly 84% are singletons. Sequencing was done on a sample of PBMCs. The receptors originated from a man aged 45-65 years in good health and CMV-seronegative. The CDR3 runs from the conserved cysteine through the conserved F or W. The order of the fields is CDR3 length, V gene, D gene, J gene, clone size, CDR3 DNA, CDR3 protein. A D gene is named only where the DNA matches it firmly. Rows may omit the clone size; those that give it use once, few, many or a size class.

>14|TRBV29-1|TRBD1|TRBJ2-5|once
TGCAGCGGGACCCGGACAGGGTTGGGGGAGACCCAGTACTTC
CSGTRTGLGETQYF
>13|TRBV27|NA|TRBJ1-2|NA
TGTGCCAGCAGACCTAGTGCCAGAGAGGGCTACACCTTC
CASRPSAREGYTF
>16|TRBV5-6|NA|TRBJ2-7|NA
TGTGCCAGCAGCTTGTGGGGGGAGGCTGACCTCTACGAGCAGTACTTC
CASSLWGEADLYEQYF
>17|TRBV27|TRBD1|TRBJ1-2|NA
TGTGCCAGCAGTCAGACAGGGGTTCCCCAACCTAACTATGGCTACACCTTC
CASSQTGVPQPNYGYTF
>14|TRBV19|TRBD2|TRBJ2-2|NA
TGTGCCAGTACAAGCGGGGGGTACACCGGGGAGCTGTTTTTT
CASTSGGYTGELFF
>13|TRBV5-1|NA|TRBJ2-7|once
TGCGCCAGCAGCTTGGATTCCACCTACGAGCAGTACTTC
CASSLDSTYEQYF
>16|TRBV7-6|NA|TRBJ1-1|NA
TGTGCCAGCAGCCCTGTCGGAACCCTCGGAGGCACTGAAGCTTTCTTT
CASSPVGTLGGTEAFF
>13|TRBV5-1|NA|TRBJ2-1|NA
TGCGCCAGCAGCTTGGAGGGAGCAATCGAGCAGTTCTTC
CASSLEGAIEQFF
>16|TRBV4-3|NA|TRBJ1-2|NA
TGCGCCAGCAGCCAAGATTCCATAGGGACTTTTGGACGCTACACCTTC
CASSQDSIGTFGRYTF
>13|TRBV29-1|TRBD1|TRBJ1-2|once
TGCAGCGTGAGGGGGACAGGCGTCTATGGCTACACCTTC
CSVRGTGVYGYTF
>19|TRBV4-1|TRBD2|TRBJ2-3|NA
TGCGCCAGCAGCCTGGGGTTCTTGGGGCTAGCGGGGAGCACAGATACGCAGTATTTT
CASSLGFLGLAGSTDTQYF
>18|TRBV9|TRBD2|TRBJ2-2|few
TGTGCCAGCAGCGTAGTTGGACTAGCGGGGGGAATTACCGGGGAGCTGTTTTTT
CASSVVGLAGGITGELFF
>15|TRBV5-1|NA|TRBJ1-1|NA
TGCGCCAGCAGCTTGGAAGCCGGGATGAGCACTGAAGCTTTCTTT
CASSLEAGMSTEAFF
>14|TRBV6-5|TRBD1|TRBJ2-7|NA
TGTGCCAGCAGCCCGGGACAGGGATTCTACGAGCAGTACTTC
CASSPGQGFYEQYF
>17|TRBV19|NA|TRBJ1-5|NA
TGTGCCAGTAGTATCTCTTGGTACAGGTTAGTCGATCAGCCCCAGCATTTT
CASSISWYRLVDQPQHF
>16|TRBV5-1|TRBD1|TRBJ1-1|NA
TGCGCCAGCAGCTTGGGACAGGGGGGTGGGAACACTGAAGCTTTCTTT
CASSLGQGGGNTEAFF
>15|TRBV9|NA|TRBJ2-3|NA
TGTGCCAGCAGCCCCGCTAGGTTTAGCACAGATACGCAGTATTTT
CASSPARFSTDTQYF
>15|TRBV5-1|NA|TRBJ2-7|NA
TGCGCCAGCAACCCTTCCGGGGGTACCTCTGACGAGCAGTACTTC
CASNPSGGTSDEQYF
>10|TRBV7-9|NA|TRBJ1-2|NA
TGTGCCAGCATGGCGGATGGCTACACCTTC
CASMADGYTF
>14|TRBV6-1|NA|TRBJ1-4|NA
TGTGCCAGCAGTGACTGGGGGCCTAATGAAAAACTGTTTTTT
CASSDWGPNEKLFF
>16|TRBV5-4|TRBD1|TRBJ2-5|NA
TGTGCCAGCAGCTCCCGGGACAGGGGCCCGCAAGAGACCCAGTACTTC
CASSSRDRGPQETQYF
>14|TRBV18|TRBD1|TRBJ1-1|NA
TGTGCCAGCTCACCTAACAGGGGAGTGGCTGAAGCTTTCTTT
CASSPNRGVAEAFF
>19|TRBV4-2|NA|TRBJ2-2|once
TGTGCCAGCAGCCAAGCAGGTCGGGTCACGGGGGTAAACACCGGGGAGCTGTTTTTT
CASSQAGRVTGVNTGELFF
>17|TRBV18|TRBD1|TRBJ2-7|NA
TGTGCCAGCTCACCATCTGGACAGGGGATGAGGGGCTACGAGCAGTACTTC
CASSPSGQGMRGYEQYF
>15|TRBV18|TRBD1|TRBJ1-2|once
TGTGCCAGCTCACCCGGGACAGGAGACCTCTATGGCTACACCTTC
CASSPGTGDLYGYTF
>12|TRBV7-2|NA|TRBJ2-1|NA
TGTGCCAGCAGCTACTTACGTTTTGAGCAGTTCTTC
CASSYLRFEQFF
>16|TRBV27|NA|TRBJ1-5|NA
TGTGCCAGCAGTATACAGGGACCTTGGGGCAATCAGCCCCAGCATTTT
CASSIQGPWGNQPQHF
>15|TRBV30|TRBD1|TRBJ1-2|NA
TGTGCCTGGCCCTTCTGGGGACAGGGAAGCTATGGCTACACCTTC
CAWPFWGQGSYGYTF
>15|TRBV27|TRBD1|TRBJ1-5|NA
TGTGCCAGCAGCAACACAGGGGTGGGTTTGGGGCCCCAGCATTTT
CASSNTGVGLGPQHF
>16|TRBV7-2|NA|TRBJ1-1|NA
TGTGCCAGCAGCTTAGAGGGGGGGCGCTGGAACACTGAAGCTTTCTTT
CASSLEGGRWNTEAFF
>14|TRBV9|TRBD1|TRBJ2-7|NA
TGTGCCAGCAGCCCAGGACAGGGGACGAACGAGCAGTACTTC
CASSPGQGTNEQYF
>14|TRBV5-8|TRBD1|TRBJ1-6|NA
TGTGCCAGCAGCAGGGGACAGGGTAATTCACCCCTCCACTTT
CASSRGQGNSPLHF
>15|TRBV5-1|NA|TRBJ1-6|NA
TGCGCCAGCAGCTTGGATGTCCAGGGTACTTCACCCCTCCACTTT
CASSLDVQGTSPLHF
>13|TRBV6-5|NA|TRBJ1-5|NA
TGTGCCAGCAGCCCCGGTTGGAATCAGCCCCAGCATTTT
CASSPGWNQPQHF
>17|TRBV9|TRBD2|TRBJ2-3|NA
TGTGCCAGCAGCTCGACTAGCGGGGGATCCACAACAGATACGCAGTATTTT
CASSSTSGGSTTDTQYF
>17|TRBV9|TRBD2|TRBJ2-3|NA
TGTGCCAGCAGCGTAGGGAGGACTAGCGGAATCACAGATACGCAGTATTTT
CASSVGRTSGITDTQYF
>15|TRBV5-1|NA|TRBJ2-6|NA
TGCGCCAGCAGTTCTTCAGGGGCTGGGGCCAACGTCCTGACTTTC
CASSSSGAGANVLTF
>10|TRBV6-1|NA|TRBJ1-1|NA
TGTGCCAGCAGTTTAATTGAAGCTTTCTTT
CASSLIEAFF
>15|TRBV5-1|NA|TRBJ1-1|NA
TGCGCCAGCAGCAATACCCAGACAGCGAACACTGAAGCTTTCTTT
CASSNTQTANTEAFF
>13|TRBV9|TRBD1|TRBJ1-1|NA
TGTGCCAGCAGCGCAGGGACAGGGGAGAAAGCTTTCTTT
CASSAGTGEKAFF
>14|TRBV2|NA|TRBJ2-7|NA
TGTGCCAGCACCGAAGGGGCAGGGGCGGGCGAGCAGTACTTC
CASTEGAGAGEQYF
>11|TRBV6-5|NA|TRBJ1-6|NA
TGTGCCAGCACCACGGTTTCACCCCTCCACTTT
CASTTVSPLHF
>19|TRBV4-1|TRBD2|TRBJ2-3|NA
TGCGCCAGCAGCCGAAGGATGCGGTCATCTAGCGGGGGGGCAGATACGCAGTATTTT
CASSRRMRSSSGGADTQYF
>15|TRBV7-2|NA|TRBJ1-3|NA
TGTGCCAGCAGCTTTAGGACAGTCTCTGGAAACACCATATATTTT
CASSFRTVSGNTIYF
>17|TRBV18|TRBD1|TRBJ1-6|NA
TGTGCCAGCTCACTATCCGGGACAGGGGGTAGAAATTCACCCCTCCACTTT
CASSLSGTGGRNSPLHF
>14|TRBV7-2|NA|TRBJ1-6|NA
TGTGCCGGCAGCTCAACCCGACAGGCCTCACCCCTCCACTTT
CAGSSTRQASPLHF
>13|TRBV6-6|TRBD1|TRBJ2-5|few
TGTGCCAGCAGTGTGGACAGGCAAGAGACCCAGTACTTC
CASSVDRQETQYF
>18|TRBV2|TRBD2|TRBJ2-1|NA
TGTGCCAGCTTAGGGGGACTAGCGGGGGACGGTACCTACAATGAGCAGTTCTTC
CASLGGLAGDGTYNEQFF
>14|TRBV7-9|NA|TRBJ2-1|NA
TGTGCCAGCAGCTCGAGGGGGAACTACAATGAGCAGTTCTTC
CASSSRGNYNEQFF
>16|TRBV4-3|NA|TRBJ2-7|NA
TGCGCCAGCAGCCACTGGAGCGTATCTGGTTTCTCCGAGCAGTACTTC
CASSHWSVSGFSEQYF
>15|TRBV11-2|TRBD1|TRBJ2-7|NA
TGTGCCAGCAGCCAAGACAGGGGCTCTCCCTACGAGCAGTACTTC
CASSQDRGSPYEQYF
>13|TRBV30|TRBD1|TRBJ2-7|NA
TGTGCCGTTAATCGGGACAGGCCCTACGAGCAGTACTTC
CAVNRDRPYEQYF
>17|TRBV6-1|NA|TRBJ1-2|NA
TGTGCCAGCAGTGACCCCGGGACTCAACTAAGTGGCTATGGCTACACCTTC
CASSDPGTQLSGYGYTF